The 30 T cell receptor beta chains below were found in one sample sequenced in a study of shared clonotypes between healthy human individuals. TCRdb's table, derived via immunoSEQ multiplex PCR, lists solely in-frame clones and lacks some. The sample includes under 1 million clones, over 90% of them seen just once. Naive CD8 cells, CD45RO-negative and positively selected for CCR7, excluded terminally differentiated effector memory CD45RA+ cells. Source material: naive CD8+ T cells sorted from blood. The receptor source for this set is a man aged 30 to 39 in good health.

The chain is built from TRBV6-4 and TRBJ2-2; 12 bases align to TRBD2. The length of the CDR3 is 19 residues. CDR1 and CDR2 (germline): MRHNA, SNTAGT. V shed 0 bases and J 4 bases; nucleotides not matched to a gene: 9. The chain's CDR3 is CASSDSLRLAGVGTGELFF. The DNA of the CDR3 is TGTGCCAGCAGTGACTCCCTTAGACTAGCGGGAGTTGGCACCGGGGAGCTGTTTTTT.

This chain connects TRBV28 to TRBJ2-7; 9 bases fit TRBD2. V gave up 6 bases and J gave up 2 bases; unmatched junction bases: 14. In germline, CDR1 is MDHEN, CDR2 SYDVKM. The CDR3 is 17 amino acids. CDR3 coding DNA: TGTGCCAGCAGCACTGCCTTTGCGACTAGCGGAACCTACGAGCAGTACTTC. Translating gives CASSTAFATSGTYEQYF.

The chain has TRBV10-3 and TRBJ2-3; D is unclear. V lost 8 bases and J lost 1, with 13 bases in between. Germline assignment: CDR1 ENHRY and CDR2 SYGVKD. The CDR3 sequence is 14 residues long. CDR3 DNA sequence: TGTGCCATCGAGGACGGGTCGGGCACAGATACGCAGTATTTT. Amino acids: CAIEDGSGTDTQYF.

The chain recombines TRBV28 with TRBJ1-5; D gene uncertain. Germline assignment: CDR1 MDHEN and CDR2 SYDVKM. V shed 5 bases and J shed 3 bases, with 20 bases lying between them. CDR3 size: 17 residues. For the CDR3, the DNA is TGTGCCAGCAGTCCCCTGGAATTCGACACGATCAATCAGCCCCAGCATTTT. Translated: CASSPLEFDTINQPQHF.

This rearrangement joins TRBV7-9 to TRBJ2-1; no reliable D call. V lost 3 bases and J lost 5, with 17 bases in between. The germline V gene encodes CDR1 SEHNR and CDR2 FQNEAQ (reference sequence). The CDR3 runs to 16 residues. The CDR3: CASSFSPVLANNEQFF. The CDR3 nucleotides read TGTGCCAGCAGCTTTAGCCCGGTATTGGCCAACAATGAGCAGTTCTTC. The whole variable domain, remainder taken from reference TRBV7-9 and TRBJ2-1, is DTGVSQNPRHKITKRGQNVTFRCDPISEHNRLYWYRQTLGQGPEFLTYFQNEAQLEKSRLLSDRFSAERPKGSFSTLEIQRTEQGDSAMYLCASSFSPVLANNEQFFGPGTRLTVL.

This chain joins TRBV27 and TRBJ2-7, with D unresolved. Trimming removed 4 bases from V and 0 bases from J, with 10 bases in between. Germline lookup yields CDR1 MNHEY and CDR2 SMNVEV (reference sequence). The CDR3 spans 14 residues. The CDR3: CASSWGYGSYEQYF. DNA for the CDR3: TGTGCCAGCAGTTGGGGTTATGGCTCCTACGAGCAGTACTTC.

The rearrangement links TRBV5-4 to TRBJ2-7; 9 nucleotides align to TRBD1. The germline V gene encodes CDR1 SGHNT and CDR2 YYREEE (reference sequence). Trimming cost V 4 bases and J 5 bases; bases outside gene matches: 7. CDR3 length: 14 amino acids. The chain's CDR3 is CASSAGTGRDEQYF. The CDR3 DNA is TGTGCCAGCAGCGCCGGGACAGGGAGGGACGAGCAGTACTTC.

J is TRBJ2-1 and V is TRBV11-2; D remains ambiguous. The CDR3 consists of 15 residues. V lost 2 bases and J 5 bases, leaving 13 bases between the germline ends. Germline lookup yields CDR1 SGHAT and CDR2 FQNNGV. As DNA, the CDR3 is TGTGCCAGCAGCTTATCTCGGGCGTATCACAATGAGCAGTTCTTC. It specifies CASSLSRAYHNEQFF. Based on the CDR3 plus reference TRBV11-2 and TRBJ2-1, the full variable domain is EAGVAQSPRYKIIEKRQSVAFWCNPISGHATLYWYQQILGQGPKLLIQFQNNGVVDDSQLPKDRFSAERLKGVDSTLKIQPAKLEDSAVYLCASSLSRAYHNEQFFGPGTRLTVL.

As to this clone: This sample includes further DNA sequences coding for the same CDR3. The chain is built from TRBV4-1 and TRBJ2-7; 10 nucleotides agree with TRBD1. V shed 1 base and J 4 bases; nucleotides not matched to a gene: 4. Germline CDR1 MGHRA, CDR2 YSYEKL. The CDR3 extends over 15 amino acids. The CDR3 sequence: CASSQGWTGGYEQYF. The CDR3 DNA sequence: TGCGCCAGCAGCCAAGGGTGGACAGGGGGTTACGAGCAGTACTTC.

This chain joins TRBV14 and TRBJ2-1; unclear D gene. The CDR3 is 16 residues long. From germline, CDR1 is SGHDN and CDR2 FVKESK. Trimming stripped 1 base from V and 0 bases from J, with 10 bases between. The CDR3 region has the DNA TGTGCCAGCAGCCAAGCAGTCGGCGGCTCCTACAATGAGCAGTTCTTC. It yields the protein CASSQAVGGSYNEQFF.

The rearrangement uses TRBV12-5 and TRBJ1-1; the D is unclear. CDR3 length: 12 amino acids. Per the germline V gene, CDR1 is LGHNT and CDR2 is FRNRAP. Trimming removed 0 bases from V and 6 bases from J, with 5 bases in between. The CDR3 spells CASGLVIAEAFF. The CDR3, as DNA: TGTGCTAGTGGTTTGGTAATCGCTGAAGCTTTCTTT.

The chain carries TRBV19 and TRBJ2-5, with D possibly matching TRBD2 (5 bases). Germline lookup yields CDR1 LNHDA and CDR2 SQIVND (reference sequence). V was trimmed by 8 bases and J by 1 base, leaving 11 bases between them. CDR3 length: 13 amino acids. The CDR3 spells CASANSVQETQYF. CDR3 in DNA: TGTGCCAGTGCCAATAGCGTCCAAGAGACCCAGTACTTC.

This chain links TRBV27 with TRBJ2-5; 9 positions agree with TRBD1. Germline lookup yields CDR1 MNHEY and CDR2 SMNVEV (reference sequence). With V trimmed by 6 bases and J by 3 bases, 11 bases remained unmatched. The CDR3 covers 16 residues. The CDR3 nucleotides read TGTGCCAGCAGCCCATCACAGGGGGCTTTGGAAGAGACCCAGTACTTC. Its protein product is CASSPSQGALEETQYF.

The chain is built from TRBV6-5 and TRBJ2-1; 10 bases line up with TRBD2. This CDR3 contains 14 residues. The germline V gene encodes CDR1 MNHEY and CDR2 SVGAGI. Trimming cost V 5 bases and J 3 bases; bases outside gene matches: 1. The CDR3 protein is CASSASGSYNEQFF. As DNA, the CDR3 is TGTGCCAGCAGTGCTAGCGGGAGCTACAATGAGCAGTTCTTC.

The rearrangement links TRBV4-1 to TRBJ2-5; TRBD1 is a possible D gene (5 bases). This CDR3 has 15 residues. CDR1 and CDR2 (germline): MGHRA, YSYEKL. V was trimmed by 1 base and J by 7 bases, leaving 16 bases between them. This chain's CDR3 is CASSQGVTDSGTQYF. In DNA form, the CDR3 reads TGCGCCAGCAGCCAAGGGGTGACAGACTCGGGGACCCAGTACTTC.

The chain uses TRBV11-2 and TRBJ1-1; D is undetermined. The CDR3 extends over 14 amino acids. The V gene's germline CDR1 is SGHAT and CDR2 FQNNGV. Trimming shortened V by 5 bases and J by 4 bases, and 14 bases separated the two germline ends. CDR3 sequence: CASSQGGGLTEAFF. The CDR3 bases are TGTGCCAGCAGCCAAGGCGGAGGCCTCACTGAAGCTTTCTTT.

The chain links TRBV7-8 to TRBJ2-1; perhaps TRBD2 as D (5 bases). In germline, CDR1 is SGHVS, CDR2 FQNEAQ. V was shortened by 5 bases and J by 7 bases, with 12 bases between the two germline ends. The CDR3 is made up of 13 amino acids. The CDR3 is CASSRGLPNEQFF. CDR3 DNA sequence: TGTGCCAGCAGCCGAGGACTCCCTAATGAGCAGTTCTTC.

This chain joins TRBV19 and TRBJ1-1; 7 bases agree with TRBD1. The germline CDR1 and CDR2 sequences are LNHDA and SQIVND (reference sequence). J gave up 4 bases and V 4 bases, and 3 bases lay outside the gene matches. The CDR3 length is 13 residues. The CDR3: CASSTDRLTEAFF. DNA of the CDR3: TGTGCCAGTAGTACGGACAGGCTCACTGAAGCTTTCTTT.

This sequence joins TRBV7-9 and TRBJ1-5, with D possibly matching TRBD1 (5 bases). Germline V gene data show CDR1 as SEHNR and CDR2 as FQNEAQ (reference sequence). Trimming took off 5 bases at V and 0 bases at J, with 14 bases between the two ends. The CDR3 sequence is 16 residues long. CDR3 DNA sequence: TGTGCCAGCAGCCCCGGGACCGACTATAGCAATCAGCCCCAGCATTTT. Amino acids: CASSPGTDYSNQPQHF.

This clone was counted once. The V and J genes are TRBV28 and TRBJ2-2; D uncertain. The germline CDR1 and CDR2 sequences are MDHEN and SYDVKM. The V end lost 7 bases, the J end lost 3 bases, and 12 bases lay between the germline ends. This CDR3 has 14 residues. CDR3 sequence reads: CASTLGSDTGELFF. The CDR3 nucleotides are TGTGCCAGCACCCTTGGTTCTGACACCGGGGAGCTGTTTTTT.

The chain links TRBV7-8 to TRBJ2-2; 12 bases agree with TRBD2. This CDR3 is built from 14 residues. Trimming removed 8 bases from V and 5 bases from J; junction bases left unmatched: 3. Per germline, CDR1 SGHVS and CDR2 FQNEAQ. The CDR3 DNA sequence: TGTGCCAGCGAAGGGACTAGCGGGACCGGGGAGCTGTTTTTT. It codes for CASEGTSGTGELFF. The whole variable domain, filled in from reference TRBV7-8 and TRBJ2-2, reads GAGVSQSPRYKVAKRGQDVALRCDPISGHVSLFWYQQALGQGPEFLTYFQNEAQLDKSGLPSDRFFAERPEGSVSTLKIQRTQQEDSAVYLCASEGTSGTGELFFGEGSRLTVL.

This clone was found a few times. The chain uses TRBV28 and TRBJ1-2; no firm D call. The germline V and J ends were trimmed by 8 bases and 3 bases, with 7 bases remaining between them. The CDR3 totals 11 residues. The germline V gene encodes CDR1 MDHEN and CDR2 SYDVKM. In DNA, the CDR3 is TGTGCCAGCGAACGGTACTATGGCTACACCTTC. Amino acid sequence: CASERYYGYTF.

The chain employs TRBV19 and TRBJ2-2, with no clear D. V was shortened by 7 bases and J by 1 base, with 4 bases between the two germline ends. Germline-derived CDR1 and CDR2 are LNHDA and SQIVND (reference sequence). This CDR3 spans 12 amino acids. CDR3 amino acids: CASMGNTGELFF. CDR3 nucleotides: TGTGCCAGTATGGGGAACACCGGGGAGCTGTTTTTT. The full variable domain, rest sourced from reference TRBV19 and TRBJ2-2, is DGGITQSPKYLFRKEGQNVTLSCEQNLNHDAMYWYRQDPGQGLRLIYYSQIVNDFQKGDIAEGYSVSREKKESFPLTVTSAQKNPTAFYLCASMGNTGELFFGEGSRLTVL.

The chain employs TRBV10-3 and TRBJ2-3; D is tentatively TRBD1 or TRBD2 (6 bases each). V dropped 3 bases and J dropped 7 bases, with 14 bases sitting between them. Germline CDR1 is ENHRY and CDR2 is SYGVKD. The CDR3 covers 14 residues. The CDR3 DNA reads TGTGCCATCAGTGACCCGGGGGCTGGCTATACGCAGTATTTT. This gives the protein CAISDPGAGYTQYF.

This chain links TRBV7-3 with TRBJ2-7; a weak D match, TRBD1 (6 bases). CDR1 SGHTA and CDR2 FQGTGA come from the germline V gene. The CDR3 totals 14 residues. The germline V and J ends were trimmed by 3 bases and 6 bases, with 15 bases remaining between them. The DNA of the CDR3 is TGTGCCAGCAGCTTGGCAGGGGCTATGAGCGAGCAGTACTTC. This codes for CASSLAGAMSEQYF.

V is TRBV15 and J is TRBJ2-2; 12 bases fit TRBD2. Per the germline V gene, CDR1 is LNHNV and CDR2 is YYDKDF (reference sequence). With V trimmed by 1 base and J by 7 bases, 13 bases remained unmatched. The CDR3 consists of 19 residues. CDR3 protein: CATSRGPQTSGSNFGELFF. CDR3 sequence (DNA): TGTGCCACCAGCAGAGGTCCCCAGACTAGCGGGAGCAATTTCGGGGAGCTGTTTTTT.

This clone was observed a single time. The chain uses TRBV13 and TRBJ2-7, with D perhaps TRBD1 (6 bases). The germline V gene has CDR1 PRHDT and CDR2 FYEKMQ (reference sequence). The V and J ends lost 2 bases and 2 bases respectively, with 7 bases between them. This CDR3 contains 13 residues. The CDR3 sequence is CASSLRGTYEQYF. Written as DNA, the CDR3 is TGTGCCAGCAGCTTAAGGGGGACCTACGAGCAGTACTTC.

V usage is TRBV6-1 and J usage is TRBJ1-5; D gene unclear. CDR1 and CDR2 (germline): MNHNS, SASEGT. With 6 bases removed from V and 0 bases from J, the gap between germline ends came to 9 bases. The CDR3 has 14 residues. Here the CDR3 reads CASRMGYSNQPQHF. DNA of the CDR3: TGTGCCAGCAGGATGGGCTATAGCAATCAGCCCCAGCATTTT.

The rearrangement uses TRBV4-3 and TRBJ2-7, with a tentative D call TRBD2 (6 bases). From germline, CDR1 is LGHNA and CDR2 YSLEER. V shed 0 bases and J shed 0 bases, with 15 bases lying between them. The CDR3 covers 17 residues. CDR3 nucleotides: TGCGCCAGCAGCCAAGACTATAGCGGCGCCGTCTCCTACGAGCAGTACTTC. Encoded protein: CASSQDYSGAVSYEQYF.

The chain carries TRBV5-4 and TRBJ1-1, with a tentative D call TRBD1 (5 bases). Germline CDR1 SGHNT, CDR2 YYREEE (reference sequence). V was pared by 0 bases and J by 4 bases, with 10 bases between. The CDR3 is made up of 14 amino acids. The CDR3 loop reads CASSLATGVTEAFF. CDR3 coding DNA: TGTGCCAGCAGCTTGGCCACGGGGGTCACTGAAGCTTTCTTT.